This T cell receptor beta chain derives from a study of blood T cells in healthy people across ages. Study observations and caveats: It was not possible, with unsorted PBMCs, to conclusively compare naive and antigen-experienced cells. In older individuals, TCR beta diversity per million T cells was lower, falling roughly linearly with age.

This clonotype was seen more than once but under ten times. What it binds is not known. A J-beta primer mix and a sample-barcoded 5' primer were used in a second PCR of about 6 to 12 cycles. Each cDNA molecule carried a tag from a template-switch adaptor that contained 12 random nucleotides. TCRdb reprocessed the 5' RACE reads with MiXCR, giving one entry per CDR3 protein. The table has fewer than 600,000 distinct CDR3 sequences, around a quarter seen once. After removal of 5 bases from V and 0 bases from J, the junction contained 18 bases not matched to a gene. The CDR3 contains 20 residues. CDR1 and CDR2 from the germline V gene are LGHNA and YSLEER. Samples each yielded at least 5 micrograms of total RNA. Separately, the same data were catalogued under a study of T cells of mothers and their children.

The origin of this receptor is a boy aged 2-9 years in good health. This chain joins TRBV4-3 and TRBJ2-5; 10 nucleotides line up with TRBD2. The sample comprised blood. The DNA for the CDR3 is TGCGCCAGCAGCTGCAGGGTGGGAGGAAGTAGCGGGAGGTACCAAGAGACCCAGTACTTC. Its protein is CASSCRVGGSSGRYQETQYF.